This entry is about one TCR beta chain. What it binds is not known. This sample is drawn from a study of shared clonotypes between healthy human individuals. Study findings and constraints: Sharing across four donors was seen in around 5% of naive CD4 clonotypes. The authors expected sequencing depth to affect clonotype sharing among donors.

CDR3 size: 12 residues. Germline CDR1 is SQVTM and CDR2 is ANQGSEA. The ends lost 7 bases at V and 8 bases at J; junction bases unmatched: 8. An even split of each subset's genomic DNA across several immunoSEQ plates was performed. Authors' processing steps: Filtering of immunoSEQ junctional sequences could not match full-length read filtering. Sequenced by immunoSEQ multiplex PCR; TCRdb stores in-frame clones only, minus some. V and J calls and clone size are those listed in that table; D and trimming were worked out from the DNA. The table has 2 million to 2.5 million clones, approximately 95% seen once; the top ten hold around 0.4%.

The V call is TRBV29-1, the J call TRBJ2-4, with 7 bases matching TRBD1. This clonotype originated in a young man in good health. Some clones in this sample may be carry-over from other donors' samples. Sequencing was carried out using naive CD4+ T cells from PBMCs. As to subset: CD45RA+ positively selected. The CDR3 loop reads CSGGQASDIQYF. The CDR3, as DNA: TGCAGCGGTGGACAGGCCTCAGACATTCAGTACTTC.